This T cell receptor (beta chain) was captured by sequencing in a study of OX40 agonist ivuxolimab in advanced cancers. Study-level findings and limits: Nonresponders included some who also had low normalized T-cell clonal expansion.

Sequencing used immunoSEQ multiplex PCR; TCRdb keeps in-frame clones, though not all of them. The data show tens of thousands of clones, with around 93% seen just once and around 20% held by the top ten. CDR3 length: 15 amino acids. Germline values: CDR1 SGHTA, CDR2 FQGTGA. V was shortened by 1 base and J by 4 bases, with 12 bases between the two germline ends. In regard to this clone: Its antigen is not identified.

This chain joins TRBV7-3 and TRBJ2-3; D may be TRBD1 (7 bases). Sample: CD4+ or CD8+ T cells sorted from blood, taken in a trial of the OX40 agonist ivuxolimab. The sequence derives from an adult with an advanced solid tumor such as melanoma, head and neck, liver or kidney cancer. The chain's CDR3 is CASSLSGRGADTQYF. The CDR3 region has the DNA TGTGCCAGCAGCTTAAGCGGCAGGGGGGCAGATACGCAGTATTTT. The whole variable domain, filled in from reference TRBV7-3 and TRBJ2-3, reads GAGVSQTPSNKVTEKGKYVELRCDPISGHTALYWYRQSLGQGPEFLIYFQGTGAADDSGLPNDRFFAVRPEGSVSTLKIQRTERGDSAVYLCASSLSGRGADTQYFGPGTRLTVL.